A selection of T cell receptor beta chains follows, all from one sample in a study of cytomegalovirus exposure and HLA in healthy donors. Here immunoSEQ multiplex PCR was the method, and the copy in TCRdb shows in-frame clones only, minus some. Of 120,000 to 150,000 clones in the sample, roughly 80% were seen once. The sample taken for sequencing was PBMCs. Source of these receptors: a man aged 40-50 years in good health and CMV-seropositive. The CDR3 runs from the conserved cysteine through the conserved F or W. A D gene is named only where the DNA matches it firmly. The size field is filled for only some rows; it gives once, few, many or a size class.

>TRBJ1-5|-|-|TRBV7-9
CASSVGSQPQHF
TGTGCCAGCAGCGTAGGGAGTCAGCCCCAGCATTTT
>TRBJ1-4|TRBD1|-|TRBV5-4
CASSLAGGTANEKLFF
TGTGCCAGCAGCTTGGCAGGGGGGACGGCTAATGAAAAACTGTTTTTT
>TRBJ2-1|TRBD2|-|TRBV5-6
CASSTTTSGTYNEQFF
TGTGCCAGCAGCACTACTACTAGCGGGACCTACAATGAGCAGTTCTTC
>TRBJ1-2|-|once|TRBV7-9
CSSSPSPGDQRPYGYTF
TGTTCCAGCAGCCCCTCCCCAGGGGACCAACGACCCTATGGCTACACCTTC
>TRBJ1-4|TRBD1|-|TRBV30
CAWSTGGSGEKLFF
TGTGCCTGGAGTACAGGGGGCTCCGGTGAAAAACTGTTTTTT
>TRBJ2-3|TRBD2|-|TRBV7-3
CASSLGLAGDTQYF
TGTGCCAGCAGCCTGGGACTAGCCGGCGATACGCAGTATTTT
>TRBJ1-2|-|-|TRBV18
CASSQNQGNNYGYTF
TGTGCCAGCTCACAGAACCAGGGGAACAACTATGGCTACACCTTC
>TRBJ1-2|-|-|TRBV7-9
CASSLRQGRYGYTF
TGTGCCAGCAGCTTACGGCAGGGGCGGTATGGCTACACCTTC
>TRBJ1-2|TRBD1|-|TRBV18
CASSLLHDRGGRLSRNGYTF
TGTGCCAGCTCACTTTTACACGACAGGGGTGGGAGGCTAAGTCGTAATGGCTACACCTTC
>TRBJ2-5|-|-|TRBV6-1
CASSEALAGPQETQYF
TGTGCCAGCAGTGAAGCGTTGGCGGGACCCCAAGAGACCCAGTACTTC
>TRBJ2-3|TRBD2|once|TRBV13
CASSLTSGRARVLTDTQYF
TGTGCCAGCAGCTTGACTAGCGGGAGGGCCCGGGTTTTGACAGATACGCAGTATTTT
>TRBJ1-2|-|-|TRBV2
CASVTGGGYTF
TGTGCCAGCGTTACCGGCGGTGGCTACACCTTC
>TRBJ2-1|TRBD1|-|TRBV7-8
CASSPLAGGWDNEQFF
TGTGCCAGCAGCCCACTAGCAGGGGGCTGGGACAATGAGCAGTTCTTC
>TRBJ1-1|-|few|TRBV7-2
CASSQSFGGATEAFF
TGTGCCAGCAGCCAATCCTTTGGGGGGGCCACTGAAGCTTTCTTT
>TRBJ2-7|-|-|TRBV30
CAWSRQVYEQYF
TGTGCCTGGAGCCGACAGGTTTACGAGCAGTACTTC
>TRBJ1-6|-|few|TRBV27
CASSPRNNSPLHF
TGTGCCAGCAGTCCCAGGAATAATTCACCCCTCCACTTT
>TRBJ1-1|-|-|TRBV2
CASSGTFATEAFF
TGTGCCAGCAGCGGGACTTTTGCTACTGAAGCTTTCTTT
>TRBJ2-7|-|-|TRBV6-6
CASSPRDYEQYF
TGTGCCAGCAGTCCCCGGGACTACGAGCAGTACTTC
>TRBJ1-2|-|-|TRBV7-2
CASSSRGRSNYGYTF
TGTGCCAGCAGCAGTCGGGGAAGGTCTAACTATGGCTACACCTTC
>TRBJ2-7|TRBD2|-|TRBV7-2
CASSSRASGISYEQYF
TGTGCCAGCAGCTCCAGGGCTAGCGGGATTTCCTACGAGCAGTACTTC
>TRBJ1-5|-|once|TRBV28
CASSTQGFGNQPQHF
TGTGCCAGCAGTACCCAGGGGTTTGGCAATCAGCCCCAGCATTTT
>TRBJ1-2|TRBD1|-|TRBV5-4
CASSLGRTGVYGYTF
TGTGCCAGCAGCTTGGGGAGGACAGGTGTCTATGGCTACACCTTC
>TRBJ2-7|TRBD1|once|TRBV9
CASSVGPGQGREQYF
TGTGCCAGCAGCGTAGGACCGGGACAGGGGAGGGAGCAGTACTTC
>TRBJ1-5|-|-|TRBV6-5
CASSRDRNQPQHF
TGTGCCAGCAGTCGCGATCGCAATCAGCCCCAGCATTTT
>TRBJ2-1|TRBD2|-|TRBV27
CASSYLAGGQGEQFF
TGTGCCAGCAGTTACCTAGCGGGGGGGCAAGGTGAGCAGTTCTTC
>TRBJ2-5|TRBD1|-|TRBV6-6
CASSHRGGETQYF
TGTGCCAGCAGCCACAGGGGCGGAGAGACCCAGTACTTC
>TRBJ1-1|-|-|TRBV9
CASTQGVLNTEAFF
TGTGCCAGCACCCAAGGGGTATTGAACACTGAAGCTTTCTTT
>TRBJ2-7|-|-|TRBV30
CAGKGKASPVQYF
TGTGCCGGTAAGGGTAAGGCTAGCCCGGTTCAGTACTTC
>TRBJ1-2|-|-|TRBV29-1
CSVGVTAGRYGYTF
TGCAGCGTTGGAGTTACGGCAGGTCGATATGGCTACACCTTC
>TRBJ1-1|TRBD1|-|TRBV9
CASSEGQTTEAFF
TGTGCCAGCAGCGAGGGACAGACCACTGAAGCTTTCTTT
>TRBJ1-6|TRBD1|-|TRBV15
CATSRDRQGQTVNSPLHF
TGTGCCACCAGCAGAGACCGACAGGGGCAAACTGTTAATTCACCCCTCCACTTT
>TRBJ1-1|-|-|TRBV7-8
CASRFGGWATEAFF
TGTGCCAGCAGGTTTGGGGGGTGGGCGACTGAAGCTTTCTTT
>TRBJ2-5|-|-|TRBV27
CASSLLGEEETQYF
TGTGCCAGCAGTTTATTGGGGGAGGAGGAGACCCAGTACTTC
>TRBJ2-3|-|-|TRBV19
CASTDGGPYRGTQYF
TGTGCCAGTACCGACGGGGGGCCCTACAGAGGTACGCAGTATTTT
>TRBJ1-5|-|-|TRBV6-1
CASSDLRNSRQPQHF
TGTGCCAGCAGTGACCTCCGAAACAGTCGGCAGCCCCAGCATTTT
>TRBJ1-2|TRBD1|few|TRBV19
CASSLRTGGYTF
TGTGCCAGTAGTTTGAGGACAGGGGGCTACACCTTC
>TRBJ1-4|-|once|TRBV30
CAWSTGIATNEKLFF
TGTGCCTGGAGTACAGGGATAGCAACTAATGAAAAACTGTTTTTT
>TRBJ2-1|TRBD2|-|TRBV29-1
CSVKGLRSYNEQFF
TGCAGCGTTAAGGGACTACGGTCCTACAATGAGCAGTTCTTC
>TRBJ2-3|TRBD1|-|TRBV9
CASSDGQGTDTQYF
TGTGCCAGCAGCGACGGACAGGGTACAGATACGCAGTATTTT
>TRBJ2-1|TRBD1|-|TRBV5-1
CASSLFHRGAYNEQFF
TGCGCCAGCAGCTTGTTCCACAGGGGAGCCTACAATGAGCAGTTCTTC
>TRBJ1-3|-|-|TRBV9
CASSRRSGQGTIYF
TGTGCCAGCAGCCGACGGTCAGGTCAGGGAACCATATATTTT
>TRBJ2-1|-|few|TRBV10-2
CASSVYGSHNEQFF
TGCGCCAGCAGTGTATACGGTAGCCACAATGAGCAGTTCTTC
>TRBJ1-2|TRBD1|-|TRBV18
CASSQFSDRGQFYTF
TGTGCCAGCTCACAATTCTCGGACAGGGGGCAGTTCTACACCTTC
>TRBJ2-3|TRBD2|-|TRBV6-1
CASRTSGRSDTQYF
TGTGCCAGTCGGACTAGCGGGAGATCAGATACGCAGTATTTT
>TRBJ1-5|-|-|TRBV5-1
CASSLEYGNGPQHF
TGCGCCAGCAGCTTGGAATACGGTAATGGGCCCCAGCATTTT
>TRBJ1-1|-|-|TRBV6-5
CASSYGQNTEAFF
TGTGCCAGCAGTTACGGGCAGAACACTGAAGCTTTCTTT
>TRBJ2-7|TRBD1|-|TRBV5-4
CASSRDSSREQYF
TGTGCCAGCAGCCGGGACAGCTCTCGCGAGCAGTACTTC
>TRBJ1-1|-|-|TRBV5-1
CASSLEIGAGVTEAFF
TGCGCCAGCAGCTTGGAGATAGGGGCAGGGGTCACTGAAGCTTTCTTT
>TRBJ2-1|TRBD2|few|TRBV5-4
CASSLGLSGRARNEQFF
TGTGCCAGCAGCTTGGGGCTTAGCGGGAGGGCGAGGAATGAGCAGTTCTTC
>TRBJ2-1|-|-|TRBV7-9
CASSFSSTLRNEQFF
TGTGCCAGCAGCTTCTCTAGCACCCTAAGGAATGAGCAGTTCTTC
>TRBJ1-2|TRBD1|-|TRBV4-3
CASSQGSGQGYGYTF
TGCGCCAGCAGCCAAGGGTCCGGACAGGGTTATGGCTACACCTTC
>TRBJ2-7|TRBD2|-|TRBV4-1
CASSYKPGTSGSYPYEQYF
TGCGCCAGCAGCTATAAACCCGGGACTAGCGGGAGTTATCCCTACGAGCAGTACTTC
>TRBJ2-2|-|-|TRBV5-5
CASSSPQGRANTGELFF
TGTGCCAGCAGTTCGCCTCAGGGAAGGGCGAACACCGGGGAGCTGTTTTTT